This record concerns one T cell receptor (beta chain) sequence. This record comes from a study of CD8 T cells in Susac syndrome. The overall study: Within the group of sequenced Susac syndrome patients, more than five had active disease and roughly eight were in remission. Patients with Susac syndrome were therapy-naive, treated with corticosteroids, or treated with intravenous immunoglobulin alone when blood was collected.

Random hexamers were used to reverse transcribe about 0.45 to 1 ug of RNA. The CDR3 of TCR beta was amplified by immunoSEQ multiplex PCR across 54 Vbeta and 13 Jbeta. TCRdb independently ran MiXCR on the immunoSEQ multiplex PCR reads; one entry per CDR3 protein. This table holds approximately 210,000 distinct CDR3 sequences, 94% found once. The specimen was CD4+ T cells from PBMCs. The sequence was collected from a human donor with Susac syndrome.

The CDR3 sequence: CAWSTGTALTIGYTF. The CDR3 DNA reads as TGTGCCTGGAGTACAGGGACAGCGCTAACTATAGGCTACACCTTC. The rearrangement links TRBV30 to TRBJ1-2; 7 positions agree with TRBD1. J was trimmed by 8 bases and V by 2 bases; bases with no gene match: 14. The germline CDR1 and CDR2 sequences are GTSNPN and SVGIG (reference sequence). The CDR3 has 15 amino acids.